The rows below give T cell receptor beta chains drawn from one sample of a study of technical replicates of blood from a handful of donors. Profiling relied on immunoSEQ multiplex PCR, and the TCRdb table lists in-frame clones only, not all of them. This sample has 60,000 to 90,000 clones, with 95% to 96% found just once. The sequencing input was T cells isolated from PBMCs. These receptors were obtained from a human donor in good health. The CDR3 runs from the conserved cysteine through the conserved F or W. Fields, in order: V gene, clone size, D gene, J gene, CDR3 DNA, CDR3 protein. A D gene is named only where the DNA matches it firmly. Rows give clone size only sometimes, using once, few, many, or a class for an expanded clone.

>TRBV27|NA|TRBD2|TRBJ2-3
TGTGCCAGCAGTGGCGGGAGTAGAGATACGCAGTATTTT
CASSGGSRDTQYF
>TRBV19|NA|NA|TRBJ1-1
TGTGCCAGTACCCCTACGGGGGGTGAAGCTTTCTTT
CASTPTGGEAFF
>TRBV5-4|NA|NA|TRBJ2-7
TGTGCCAGCAGCTTCGGGTTCAATTACGAGCAGTACTTC
CASSFGFNYEQYF
>TRBV11-2|NA|NA|TRBJ2-7
TGTGCCAGCAGCTGGGCCCTAAGACCCTACGAGCAGTACTTC
CASSWALRPYEQYF
>TRBV29-1|NA|NA|TRBJ1-1
TGCAGCGTGAGATCGGTCTCGAACCCGAACACTGAAGCTTTCTTT
CSVRSVSNPNTEAFF
>TRBV6-5|once|NA|TRBJ1-4
TGTGCCAGCAGCGCTATTAATGAAAAACTGTTTTTT
CASSAINEKLFF
>TRBV5-1|NA|TRBD1|TRBJ2-4
TGCGCCAGCAGCTTTCGGGACAGCAAAAACATTCAGTACTTC
CASSFRDSKNIQYF
>TRBV14|NA|TRBD2|TRBJ2-2
TGTGCCAGCAGCCAACTAGCGGGGGGGCCCGGGGAGCTGTTTTTT
CASSQLAGGPGELFF
>TRBV4-1|NA|TRBD2|TRBJ2-1
TGCGCCAGCAGCCAAGACAGGGCGGGGGGGGACAATGAGCAGTTCTTC
CASSQDRAGGDNEQFF
>TRBV29-1|NA|TRBD2|TRBJ2-3
TGCAGCGTTGAAATTGGGACTAGCGGCACAGATACGCAGTATTTT
CSVEIGTSGTDTQYF
>TRBV4-1|NA|NA|TRBJ1-5
TGCGCCAGCAGCCAAGAAGAGACAGGCAATCAGCCCCAGCATTTT
CASSQEETGNQPQHF
>TRBV29-1|NA|TRBD1|TRBJ1-1
TGCAGCGCCCAGGACAGGGTCACTGAAGCTTTCTTT
CSAQDRVTEAFF
>TRBV25-1|NA|NA|TRBJ2-1
TGTGCCAGCAGTCATAGCCGTAATGAGCAGTTCTTC
CASSHSRNEQFF
>TRBV7-8|once|TRBD1|TRBJ1-5
TGTGCCAGCAGCGGGACAGGGGGCAATCAGCCCCAGCATTTT
CASSGTGGNQPQHF
>TRBV7-9|NA|TRBD2|TRBJ2-7
TGTGCCAGCAGGGGACTAGCGGGGGAGTACGAGCAGTACTTC
CASRGLAGEYEQYF
>TRBV11-2|once|TRBD1|TRBJ2-1
TGTGCCAGCACTTCCGGGACAGAGATTTTTAATGAGCAGTTCTTC
CASTSGTEIFNEQFF
>TRBV28|NA|TRBD1|TRBJ1-1
TGTGCCAGCATTCCTCGGACAGGAGCCACTGAAGCTTTCTTT
CASIPRTGATEAFF
>TRBV7-9|once|TRBD2|TRBJ2-7
TGTGCCAGCAGCTTAGCGCAGACTAGCGGGATAACGCTCGAGCAGTACTTC
CASSLAQTSGITLEQYF
>TRBV5-4|NA|TRBD2|TRBJ2-3
TGTGCCAGCAGCTTAGGGACTAGCGGGGGGCCCACAGATACGCAGTATTTT
CASSLGTSGGPTDTQYF
>TRBV6-1|NA|TRBD2|TRBJ2-7
TGTGCCAGCAGTGAAATTATCGCGGGGGTTAACTTC
CASSEIIAGVNF
>TRBV29-1|NA|NA|TRBJ1-1
TGCAGCGTCGAGAACTTCCGGGGGGAAGCTTTCTTT
CSVENFRGEAFF
>TRBV5-1|NA|TRBD1|TRBJ2-7
TGCGCCAGCAGCTTCGAAGGGGACAGGGGCCACGAGCAGTACTTC
CASSFEGDRGHEQYF
>TRBV5-6|NA|NA|TRBJ1-3
TGTGCCAGCAGCTTGGGGGACACTGGAAACACCATATATTTT
CASSLGDTGNTIYF
>TRBV7-9|once|TRBD1|TRBJ1-6
TGTGCCAGCAGCCCCACAGGGGCGGGTTATTCACCCCTCCACTTT
CASSPTGAGYSPLHF
>TRBV15|NA|TRBD1|TRBJ1-2
TGTGCCACCAGCAGGGACAGGGTAATAGGTGGCTACACCTTC
CATSRDRVIGGYTF
>TRBV10-1|NA|TRBD1|TRBJ2-7
TGCGCCAGCAGTGAATCGAGGGGGCTAAACGAGCAGTACTTC
CASSESRGLNEQYF
>TRBV5-1|NA|NA|TRBJ1-3
TGCGCCAGCAGCTTGGTAGCTTGGCAGGGCTCTGGAAACACCATATATTTT
CASSLVAWQGSGNTIYF
>TRBV5-1|NA|TRBD1|TRBJ1-1
TGCGCCAGCAGCTTAGACAGGGATCTGACGAACACTGAAGCTTTCTTT
CASSLDRDLTNTEAFF
>TRBV28|NA|TRBD1|TRBJ1-5
TGTGCCAGCAGTCAGGGACAGGGTCAGCCCCAGCATTTT
CASSQGQGQPQHF
>TRBV21-1|NA|NA|TRBJ1-1
TGTGCCAGCAGCAACCGGGCTGGACGGGGGAACACTGAAGCTTTCTTT
CASSNRAGRGNTEAFF
>TRBV5-4|NA|TRBD2|TRBJ2-7
TGTGCCAGCAGCTTGGATAGGGCTAGCGGGAGAGTTTGGGACGAGCAGTACTTC
CASSLDRASGRVWDEQYF
>TRBV27|NA|NA|TRBJ2-3
TGTGCCAGCAGTTTGTACGGGCCGGGGGGCACAGATACGCAGTATTTT
CASSLYGPGGTDTQYF
>TRBV11-3|NA|NA|TRBJ1-2
TGTGCCAGCAGCCACCAGGGAAGCTACACCTTC
CASSHQGSYTF
>TRBV28|NA|NA|TRBJ2-7
TGTGCCAGCAGTTTGTTCAGATACGAGCAGTACTTC
CASSLFRYEQYF
>TRBV6-4|NA|NA|TRBJ1-1
TGTGCCAGCAGTGACGATTTGGGGGGTGAAGCTTTCTTT
CASSDDLGGEAFF
>TRBV27|NA|NA|TRBJ2-5
TGTGCCAGCACACCAGGCCCCCGGGAGACCCAGTACTTC
CASTPGPRETQYF
>TRBV4-1|NA|NA|TRBJ1-4
TGCGCCAGCACCGCCCCGGGGAGGGGGATAAGTGAAAAACTGTTTTTT
CASTAPGRGISEKLFF
>TRBV18|NA|NA|TRBJ2-2
TGTGCCAGCTCAGGTGGCAGGGAAAAAAACACCGGGGAGCTGTTTTTT
CASSGGREKNTGELFF
>TRBV28|NA|NA|TRBJ2-1
TGTGCCAGCAGCCCCCTTTTCGGTAGCGCTTACAATGAGCAGTTCTTC
CASSPLFGSAYNEQFF
>TRBV10-3|NA|NA|TRBJ1-5
TGTGCCATCAGTGATTATAGCAATCAGCCCCAGCATTTT
CAISDYSNQPQHF
>TRBV28|NA|NA|TRBJ1-5
TGTGCCAGCAGGATAGGGGTTCGGCCCCAGCATTTT
CASRIGVRPQHF
>TRBV10-2|once|NA|TRBJ1-1
TGCGCCAGCAGTGAGACCTACAGGGTAAGAGGGACTGAAGCTTTCTTT
CASSETYRVRGTEAFF
>TRBV6-5|NA|TRBD1|TRBJ2-7
TGTGCCAGCAGCCGACAGGGCGGCGAGCAGTACTTC
CASSRQGGEQYF
>TRBV10-3|NA|NA|TRBJ1-2
TGTGCCACCGGGGTGGGGTATGGCTACACCTTC
CATGVGYGYTF
>TRBV5-1|NA|TRBD1|TRBJ1-2
TGCGCCAGCAGCTTGGCGGGGACAGGGGACCCCTCGCACTATGGCTACACCTTC
CASSLAGTGDPSHYGYTF
>TRBV4-2|NA|TRBD2|TRBJ2-2
TGTGCCAGCAGCCCCGGACTAGCGGGGGATAAGGGGACCGGGGAGCTGTTTTTT
CASSPGLAGDKGTGELFF